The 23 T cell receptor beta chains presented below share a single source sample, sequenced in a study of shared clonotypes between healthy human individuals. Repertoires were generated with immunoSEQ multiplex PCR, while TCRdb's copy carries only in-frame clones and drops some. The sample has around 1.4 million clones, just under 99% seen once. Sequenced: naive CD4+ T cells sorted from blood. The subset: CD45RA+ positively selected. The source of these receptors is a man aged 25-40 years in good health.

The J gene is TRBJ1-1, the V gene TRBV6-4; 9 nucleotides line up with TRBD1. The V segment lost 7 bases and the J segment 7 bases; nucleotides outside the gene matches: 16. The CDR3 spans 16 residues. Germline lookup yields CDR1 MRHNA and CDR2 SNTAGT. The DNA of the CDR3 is TGTGCCAGCAACCGACAGGGGGGGTTGAAGTATGGTGAAGCTTTCTTT. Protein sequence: CASNRQGGLKYGEAFF.

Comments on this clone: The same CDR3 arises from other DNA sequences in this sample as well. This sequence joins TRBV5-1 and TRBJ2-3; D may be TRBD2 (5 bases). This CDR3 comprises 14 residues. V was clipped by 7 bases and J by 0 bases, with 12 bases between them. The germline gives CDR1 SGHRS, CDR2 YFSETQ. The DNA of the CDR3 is TGCGCCAGCTCCCCCCGCGGGAGCACAGATACGCAGTATTTT. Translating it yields CASSPRGSTDTQYF.

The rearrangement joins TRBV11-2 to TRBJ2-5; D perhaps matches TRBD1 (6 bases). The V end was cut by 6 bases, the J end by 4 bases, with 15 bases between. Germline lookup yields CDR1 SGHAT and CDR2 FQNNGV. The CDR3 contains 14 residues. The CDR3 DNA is TGTGCCAGCAGGACAACAGGGTTCGTAGAGACCCAGTACTTC. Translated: CASRTTGFVETQYF.

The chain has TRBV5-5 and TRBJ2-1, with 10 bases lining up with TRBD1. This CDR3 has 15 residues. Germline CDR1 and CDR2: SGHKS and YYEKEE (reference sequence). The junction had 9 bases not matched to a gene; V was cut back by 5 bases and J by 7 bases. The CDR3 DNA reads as TGTGCCAGCAGGTCCCCCGGGACAGGGGAAAATGAGCAGTTCTTC. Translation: CASRSPGTGENEQFF.

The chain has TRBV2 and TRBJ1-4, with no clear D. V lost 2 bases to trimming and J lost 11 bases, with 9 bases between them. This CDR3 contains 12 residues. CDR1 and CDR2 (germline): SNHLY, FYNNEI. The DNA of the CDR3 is TGTGCCAGCAGTGAACTGGTTACGAAACTGTTTTTT. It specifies CASSELVTKLFF.

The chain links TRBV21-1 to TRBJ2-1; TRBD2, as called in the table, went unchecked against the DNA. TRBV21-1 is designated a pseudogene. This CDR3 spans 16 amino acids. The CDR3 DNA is TGTGCCAGCAGCAAAGCTCGGACTAGCGGGAGTGCTGAGCAGTTCTTC. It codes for CASSKARTSGSAEQFF.

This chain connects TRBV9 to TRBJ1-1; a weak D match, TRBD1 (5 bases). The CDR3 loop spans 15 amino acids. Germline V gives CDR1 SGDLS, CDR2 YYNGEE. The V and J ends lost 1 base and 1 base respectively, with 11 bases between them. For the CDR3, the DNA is TGTGCCAGCAGCGTATCGCCAGGGTCGAACACTGAAGCTTTCTTT. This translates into CASSVSPGSNTEAFF. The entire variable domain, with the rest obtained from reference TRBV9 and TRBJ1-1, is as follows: DSGVTQTPKHLITATGQRVTLRCSPRSGDLSVYWYQQSLDQGLQFLIQYYNGEERAKGNILERFSAQQFPDLHSELNLSSLELGDSALYFCASSVSPGSNTEAFFGQGTRLTVV.

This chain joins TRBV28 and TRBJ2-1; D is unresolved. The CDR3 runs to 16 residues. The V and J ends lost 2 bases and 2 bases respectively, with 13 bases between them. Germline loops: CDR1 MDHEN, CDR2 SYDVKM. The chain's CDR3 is CASSLTGQSTYNEQFF. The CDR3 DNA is TGTGCCAGCAGTTTAACGGGCCAGAGCACCTACAATGAGCAGTTCTTC. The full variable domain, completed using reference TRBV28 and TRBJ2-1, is DVKVTQSSRYLVKRTGEKVFLECVQDMDHENMFWYRQDPGLGLRLIYFSYDVKMKEKGDIPEGYSVSREKKERFSLILESASTNQTSMYLCASSLTGQSTYNEQFFGPGTRLTVL.

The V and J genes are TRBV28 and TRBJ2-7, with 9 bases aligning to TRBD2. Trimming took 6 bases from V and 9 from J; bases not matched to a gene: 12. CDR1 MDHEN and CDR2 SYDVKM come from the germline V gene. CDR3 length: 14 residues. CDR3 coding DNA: TGTGCCAGCAGCCCCTTGAGTAGCGGGAGTCGGCAGTACTTC. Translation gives CASSPLSSGSRQYF.

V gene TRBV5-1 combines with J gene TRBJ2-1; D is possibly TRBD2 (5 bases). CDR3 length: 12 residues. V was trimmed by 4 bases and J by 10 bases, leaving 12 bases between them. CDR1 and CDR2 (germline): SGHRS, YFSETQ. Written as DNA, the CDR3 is TGCGCCAGCAGCGGTCCGGGAACGGAGCAGTTCTTC. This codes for CASSGPGTEQFF.

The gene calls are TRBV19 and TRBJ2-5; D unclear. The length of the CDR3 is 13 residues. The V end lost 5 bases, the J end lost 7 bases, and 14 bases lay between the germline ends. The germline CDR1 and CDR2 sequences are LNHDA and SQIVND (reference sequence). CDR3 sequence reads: CASSYLRTGTQYF. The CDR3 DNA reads TGTGCCAGTAGTTACCTCCGGACGGGGACCCAGTACTTC.

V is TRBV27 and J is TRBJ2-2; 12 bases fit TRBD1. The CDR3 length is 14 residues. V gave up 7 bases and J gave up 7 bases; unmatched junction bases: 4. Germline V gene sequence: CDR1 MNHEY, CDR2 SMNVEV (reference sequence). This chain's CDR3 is CASKGQGAFGELFF. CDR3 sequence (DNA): TGTGCCAGCAAGGGACAGGGGGCTTTCGGGGAGCTGTTTTTT.

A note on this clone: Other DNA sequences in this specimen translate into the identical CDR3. The CDR3 DNA is TGTGCCAGCAGCTTAGCGAGGACAGTATACGGCTACACCTTC. Translating gives CASSLARTVYGYTF. The rearrangement uses TRBV7-2 and TRBJ1-2, with D tentatively TRBD1 (6 bases). CDR1 and CDR2 (germline): SGHTA, FQGNSA. This CDR3 region has 14 residues. V was pared by 0 bases and J by 8 bases, with 13 bases between.

The CDR3 nucleotides read TGTGCCAGCAGCTTGGGACTAGCGGGAGAAGAGACCCAGTACTTC. Translating it yields CASSLGLAGEETQYF. The chain combines TRBV7-9 with TRBJ2-5; 14 nucleotides match TRBD2. Germline V lookup: CDR1 SEHNR, CDR2 FQNEAQ (reference sequence). The CDR3 totals 15 residues. Unmatched junction bases numbered 0, after V lost 3 bases and J lost 3 bases.

CDR3 nucleotide sequence: TGTGCCAGCAGTTTAAACAGGGTGAACACCGGGGAGCTGTTTTTT. Translating gives CASSLNRVNTGELFF. The V and J genes are TRBV27 and TRBJ2-2, with a weak D call TRBD1 (6 bases). The germline CDR1 and CDR2 sequences are MNHEY and SMNVEV (reference sequence). This CDR3 has 15 residues. With 2 bases removed from V and 1 base from J, the gap between germline ends came to 8 bases.

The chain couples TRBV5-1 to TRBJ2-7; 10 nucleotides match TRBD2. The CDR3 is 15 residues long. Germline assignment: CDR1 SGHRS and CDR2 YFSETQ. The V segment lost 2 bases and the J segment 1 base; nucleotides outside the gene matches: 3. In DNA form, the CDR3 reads TGCGCCAGCAGCTTCCTAGCGGGAGATTCCTACGAGCAGTACTTC. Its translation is CASSFLAGDSYEQYF.

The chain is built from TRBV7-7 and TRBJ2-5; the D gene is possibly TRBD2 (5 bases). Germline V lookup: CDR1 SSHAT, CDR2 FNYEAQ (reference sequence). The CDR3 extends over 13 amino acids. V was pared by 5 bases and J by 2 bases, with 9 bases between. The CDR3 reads CASSIREQETQYF. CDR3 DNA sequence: TGTGCCAGCAGCATCCGGGAACAAGAGACCCAGTACTTC.

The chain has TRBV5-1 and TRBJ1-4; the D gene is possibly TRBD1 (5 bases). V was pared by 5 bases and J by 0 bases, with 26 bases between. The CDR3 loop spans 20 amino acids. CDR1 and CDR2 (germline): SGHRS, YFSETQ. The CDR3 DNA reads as TGCGCCAGCAGAATGGGGCTCTGGCCAGACGATACAACAACTAATGAAAAACTGTTTTTT. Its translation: CASRMGLWPDDTTTNEKLFF.

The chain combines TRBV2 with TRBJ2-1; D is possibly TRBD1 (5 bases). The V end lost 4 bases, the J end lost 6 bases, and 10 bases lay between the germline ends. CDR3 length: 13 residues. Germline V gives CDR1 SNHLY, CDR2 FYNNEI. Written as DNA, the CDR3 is TGTGCCAGCAGTGTAGACAGTGGCAATGAGCAGTTCTTC. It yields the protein CASSVDSGNEQFF.

CDR3 sequence reads: CASSSRGREETQYF. CDR3 nucleotides: TGCGCCAGCAGCAGTCGAGGCAGGGAAGAGACCCAGTACTTC. This sequence joins TRBV5-1 and TRBJ2-5, with D possibly being TRBD1 (5 bases). The germline V gene encodes CDR1 SGHRS and CDR2 YFSETQ. V lost 4 bases to trimming and J lost 3 bases, with 13 bases between them. This CDR3 has 14 amino acids.

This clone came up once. Written as DNA, the CDR3 is TGTGCCAGCAGCCTGGGGGGGGTACGTAACACTGAAGCTTTCTTT. This translates into CASSLGGVRNTEAFF. This chain uses TRBV5-4 with TRBJ1-1; TRBD1 is a possible D gene (5 bases). CDR1 is SGHNT, CDR2 YYREEE, per germline (reference sequence). The CDR3 totals 15 residues. The ends were cut back, 4 bases at V and 2 bases at J, with 15 bases in the middle.

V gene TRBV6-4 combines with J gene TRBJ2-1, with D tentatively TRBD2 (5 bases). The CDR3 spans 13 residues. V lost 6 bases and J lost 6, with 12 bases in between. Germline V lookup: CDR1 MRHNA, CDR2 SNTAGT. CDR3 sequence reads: CASSAWAGNEQFF. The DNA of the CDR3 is TGTGCCAGCAGCGCCTGGGCGGGCAATGAGCAGTTCTTC.

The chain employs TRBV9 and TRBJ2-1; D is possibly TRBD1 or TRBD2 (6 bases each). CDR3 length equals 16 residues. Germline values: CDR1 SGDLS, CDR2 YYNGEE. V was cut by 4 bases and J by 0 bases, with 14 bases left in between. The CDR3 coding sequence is TGTGCCAGCAGCCCTGGAGGGGGAGGCTCCTACAATGAGCAGTTCTTC. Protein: CASSPGGGGSYNEQFF.